This T cell receptor (beta chain) was documented in a study of shared clonotypes between healthy human individuals. Background on the study: Three CD4 naive, three CD4 memory, two CD8 naive and one CD8 memory plate were used per donor.

Across several immunoSEQ plates, the genomic DNA of each subset was split evenly. Using immunoSEQ multiplex PCR, the repertoire was profiled, and TCRdb retains in-frame clones only, with some absent. The data show 2.3 million or so clones, with 80% to 95% seen just once and 0.39% held by the top ten. Study findings and constraints: Clonotypes that were shared across a few donors made up around 5% of naive CD4 clonotypes.

J gave up 2 bases and V 3 bases, and 7 bases lay outside the gene matches. This CDR3 has 16 amino acids. Looked up from germline, CDR1 is MDHEN and CDR2 is SYDVKM. Details on this clone: Its antigen is currently unknown.

The TCR was taken from a man aged 18 to 29 in good health. Some clones in this sample may be carry-over from other donors' samples. The material sequenced was naive CD4+ T cells from PBMCs. The subset denotes: CD45RA+ positively selected. The genes are TRBV28 and TRBJ2-3; TRBD1 matches 8 bases. The CDR3 loop reads CASSFEGDRYTDTQYF. The CDR3 region has the DNA TGTGCCAGCAGTTTTGAGGGGGACAGGTACACAGATACGCAGTATTTT.